The 5 T cell receptor beta chains below were found in one sample sequenced in a study of shared clonotypes between healthy human individuals. Terminally differentiated effector memory CD45RA+ cells were excluded by CCR7 positive selection of CD45RO-negative cells. Libraries were prepared by immunoSEQ multiplex PCR; TCRdb keeps only in-frame clonotypes and omits some of them. The sample has over 2 million clones, about 95% seen once; the top ten hold about 1.1%. Sequenced material: naive CD8+ T cells sorted from blood. The source is a young man in good health.

With regard to this clone: The sample holds other DNA sequences that translate to the same CDR3. The V and J genes are TRBV6-6 and TRBJ2-2, with D unclear. V was cut by 2 bases and J by 8 bases, with 3 bases left in between. Germline CDR1 and CDR2: MNHNY and SVGAGI (reference sequence). The CDR3 runs 11 residues. CDR3 sequence reads: CASSYPGELFF. The DNA for the CDR3 is TGTGCCAGCAGTTACCCGGGGGAGCTGTTTTTT.

A few counts support this clone. V and J are TRBV6-6 and TRBJ1-6; D gene uncertain. Per the germline V gene, CDR1 is MNHNY and CDR2 is SVGAGI (reference sequence). Between the trimmed V and J ends, which lost 7 bases and 4 bases, there was a span of 2 bases. The CDR3 has 11 residues. Written as DNA, the CDR3 is TGTGCCAGCACGTATAATTCACCCCTCCACTTT. Amino acids: CASTYNSPLHF.

The genes are TRBV13 and TRBJ1-1; maybe TRBD1 (6 bases). The CDR3 covers 14 residues. The V end lost 5 bases, the J end lost 0 bases, and 10 bases lay between the germline ends. CDR1 is PRHDT and CDR2 is FYEKMQ in the germline V gene (reference sequence). The CDR3 is CASSPGQLNTEAFF. DNA of the CDR3: TGTGCCAGCAGCCCAGGACAGTTGAACACTGAAGCTTTCTTT.

The V call is TRBV6-6, the J call TRBJ2-7; D is ambiguous. Per the germline V gene, CDR1 is MNHNY and CDR2 is SVGAGI (reference sequence). Trimming took 2 bases from V and 7 from J, leaving 12 bases between them. The CDR3 has 13 amino acids. The CDR3 bases are TGTGCCAGCAGTTACGGCAGCTCCGTGGAGCAGTACTTC. Residues: CASSYGSSVEQYF.

V and J are TRBV5-1 and TRBJ2-2; no clear D gene. Trimming left V 6 bases short and J 5 bases short, with 8 bases between. Germline lookup yields CDR1 SGHRS and CDR2 YFSETQ. The CDR3 totals 12 residues. The CDR3 region is CASTHTTGELFF. The CDR3 DNA reads as TGCGCCAGCACCCACACGACCGGGGAGCTGTTTTTT. Variable domain in full (rest from reference TRBV5-1 and TRBJ2-2): KAGVTQTPRYLIKTRGQQVTLSCSPISGHRSVSWYQQTPGQGLQFLFEYFSETQRNKGNFPGRFSGRQFSNSRSEMNVSTLELGDSALYLCASTHTTGELFFGEGSRLTVL.